The TCR beta chain described here comes from a study of T cells in Graves' hyperthyroidism and ophthalmopathy. At the level of the study: Peripheral blood was acquired at first diagnosis, ahead of any therapy whatsoever. Study-wide findings and caveats: Most clonotypes that expanded in the thyroid above 0.001 also showed up in blood.

The source material, RNA transcripts, was used to amplify TCR beta CDR3 regions. Initially, a first-round RT-PCR of the TCR CDR3 employed the HTBI primer set. MiXCR, applied by TCRdb to the multiplex PCR reads, yields one record per CDR3 protein. The data show approximately 640,000 distinct CDR3 sequences, 17% seen once. A lack of ophthalmopathy progression within 18 months defined stable Graves' hyperthyroidism. Clinical symptoms, serum thyroxine and TRAb, thyroid ultrasound and orbital computed tomography were used for the diagnoses. In the case of this clonotype: The antigen is not known.

Sequencing used blood. This clonotype originated in a man aged 45 to 65 with Graves' hyperthyroidism.

The CDR3 DNA sequence: TGTGCCAGCAGCCCCCATAACGGGGAGACCCGGGATACGCAGTATTTT. Its translation is CASSPHNGETRDTQYF. J is TRBJ2-3 and V is TRBV9; perhaps TRBD2 as D (5 bases). The germline V gene encodes CDR1 SGDLS and CDR2 YYNGEE. Trimming left V 4 bases short and J 6 bases short, with 21 bases between. The CDR3 spans 16 residues.